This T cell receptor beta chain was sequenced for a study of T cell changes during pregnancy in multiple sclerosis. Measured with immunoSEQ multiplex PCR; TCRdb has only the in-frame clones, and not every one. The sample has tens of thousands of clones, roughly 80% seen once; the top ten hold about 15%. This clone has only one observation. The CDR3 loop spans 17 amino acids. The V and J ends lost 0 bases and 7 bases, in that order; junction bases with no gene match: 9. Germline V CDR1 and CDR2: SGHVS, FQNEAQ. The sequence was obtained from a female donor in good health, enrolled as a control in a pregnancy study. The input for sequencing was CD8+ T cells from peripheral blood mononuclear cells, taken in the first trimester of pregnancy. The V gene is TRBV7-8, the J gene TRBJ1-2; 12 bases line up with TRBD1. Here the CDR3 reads CASSLALGDRGRAGYTF. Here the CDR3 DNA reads TGTGCCAGCAGCTTAGCCCTAGGGGACAGGGGGCGGGCTGGCTACACCTTC.